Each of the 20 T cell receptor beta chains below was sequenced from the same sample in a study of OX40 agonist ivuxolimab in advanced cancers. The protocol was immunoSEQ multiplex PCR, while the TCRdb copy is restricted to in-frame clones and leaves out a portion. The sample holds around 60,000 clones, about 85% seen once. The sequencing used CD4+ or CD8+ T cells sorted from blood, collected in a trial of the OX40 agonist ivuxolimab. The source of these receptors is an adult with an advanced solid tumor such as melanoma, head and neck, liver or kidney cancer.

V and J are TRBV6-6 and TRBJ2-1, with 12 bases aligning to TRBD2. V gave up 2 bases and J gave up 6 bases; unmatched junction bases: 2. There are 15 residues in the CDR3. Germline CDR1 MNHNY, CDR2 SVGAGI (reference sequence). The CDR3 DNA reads TGTGCCAGCAGTTACAAGGGACTAGCGGGCAATGAGCAGTTCTTC. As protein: CASSYKGLAGNEQFF.

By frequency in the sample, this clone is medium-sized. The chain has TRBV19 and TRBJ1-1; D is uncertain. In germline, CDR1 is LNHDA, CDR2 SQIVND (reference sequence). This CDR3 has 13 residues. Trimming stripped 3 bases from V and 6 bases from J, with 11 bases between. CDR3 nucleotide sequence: TGTGCCAGTAGTATTAGGGAATCCGCTGAAGCTTTCTTT. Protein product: CASSIRESAEAFF. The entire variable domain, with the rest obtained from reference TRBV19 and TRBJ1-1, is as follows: DGGITQSPKYLFRKEGQNVTLSCEQNLNHDAMYWYRQDPGQGLRLIYYSQIVNDFQKGDIAEGYSVSREKKESFPLTVTSAQKNPTAFYLCASSIRESAEAFFGQGTRLTVV.

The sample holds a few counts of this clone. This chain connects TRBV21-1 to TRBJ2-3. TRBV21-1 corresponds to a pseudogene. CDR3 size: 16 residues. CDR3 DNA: TGTGCCAGCAGCGAAAGGGAAAGGGCATTCACAGATACGCAGTATTTT. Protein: CASSERERAFTDTQYF.

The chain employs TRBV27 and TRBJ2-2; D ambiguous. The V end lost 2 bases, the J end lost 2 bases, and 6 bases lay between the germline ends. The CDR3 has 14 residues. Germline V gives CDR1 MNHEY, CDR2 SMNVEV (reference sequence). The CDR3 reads CASSLTFNTGELFF. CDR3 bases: TGTGCCAGCAGTTTAACATTTAACACCGGGGAGCTGTTTTTT.

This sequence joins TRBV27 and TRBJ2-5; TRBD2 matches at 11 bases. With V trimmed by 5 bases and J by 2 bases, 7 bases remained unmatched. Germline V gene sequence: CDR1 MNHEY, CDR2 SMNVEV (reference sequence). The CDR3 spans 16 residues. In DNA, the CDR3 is TGTGCCAGCAGTCCGATAGCGGGGGGGCCACAAGAGACCCAGTACTTC. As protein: CASSPIAGGPQETQYF.

The CDR3 here is CASSLALAGGPYEQYF. CDR3 DNA: TGTGCCAGCAGTTTAGCGTTAGCGGGAGGGCCATACGAGCAGTACTTC. The rearrangement uses TRBV27 and TRBJ2-7, with 11 bases matching TRBD2. Germline values: CDR1 MNHEY, CDR2 SMNVEV (reference sequence). CDR3 size: 16 residues. After removal of 2 bases from V and 4 bases from J, the junction contained 7 bases not matched to a gene.

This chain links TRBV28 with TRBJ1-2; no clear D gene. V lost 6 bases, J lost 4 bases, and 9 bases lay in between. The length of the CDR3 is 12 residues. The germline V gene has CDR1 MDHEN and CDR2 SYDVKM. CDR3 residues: CASRPTGYGYTF. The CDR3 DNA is TGTGCCAGCAGGCCGACGGGCTATGGCTACACCTTC.

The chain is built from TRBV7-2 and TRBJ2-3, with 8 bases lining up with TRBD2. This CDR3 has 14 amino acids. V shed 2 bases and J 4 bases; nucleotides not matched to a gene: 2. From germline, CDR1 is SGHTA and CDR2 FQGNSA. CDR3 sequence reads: CASSLTSGPDTQYF. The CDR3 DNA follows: TGTGCCAGCAGCTTAACTAGCGGTCCAGATACGCAGTATTTT.

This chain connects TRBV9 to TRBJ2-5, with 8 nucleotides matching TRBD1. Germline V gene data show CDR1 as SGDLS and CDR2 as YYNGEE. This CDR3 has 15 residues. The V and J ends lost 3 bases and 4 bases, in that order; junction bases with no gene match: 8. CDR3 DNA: TGTGCCAGCAGCGAAACCCAGGGGGCTGGAGAGACCCAGTACTTC. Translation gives CASSETQGAGETQYF.

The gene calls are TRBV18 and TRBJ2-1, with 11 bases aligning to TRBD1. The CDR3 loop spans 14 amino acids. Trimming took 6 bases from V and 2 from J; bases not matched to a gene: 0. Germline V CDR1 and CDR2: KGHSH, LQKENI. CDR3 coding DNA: TGTGCCAGCTCGGGACAGGGGGCCTACAATGAGCAGTTCTTC. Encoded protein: CASSGQGAYNEQFF.

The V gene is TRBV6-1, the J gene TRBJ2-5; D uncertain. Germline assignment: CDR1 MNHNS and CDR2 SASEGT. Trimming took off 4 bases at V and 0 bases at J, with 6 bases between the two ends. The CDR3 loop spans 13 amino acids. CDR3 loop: CASSVYNQETQYF. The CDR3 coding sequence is TGTGCCAGCAGTGTGTACAACCAAGAGACCCAGTACTTC.

The CDR3 spells CASGDSQETQYF. The CDR3 bases are TGTGCTAGTGGAGACAGCCAAGAGACCCAGTACTTC. The chain links TRBV12-5 to TRBJ2-5, with a weak D call TRBD1 (5 bases). The germline V gene encodes CDR1 LGHNT and CDR2 FRNRAP. Trimming took 6 bases from V and 1 from J, leaving 6 bases between them. CDR3 length: 12 residues.

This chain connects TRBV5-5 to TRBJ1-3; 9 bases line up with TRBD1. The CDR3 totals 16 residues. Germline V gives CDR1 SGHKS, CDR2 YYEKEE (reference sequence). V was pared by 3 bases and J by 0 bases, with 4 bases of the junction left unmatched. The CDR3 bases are TGTGCCAGCAGCTGGGGACAGGGTTTCTCTGGAAACACCATATATTTT. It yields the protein CASSWGQGFSGNTIYF. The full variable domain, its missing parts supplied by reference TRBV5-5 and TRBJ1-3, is DAGVTQSPTHLIKTRGQQVTLRCSPISGHKSVSWYQQVLGQGPQFIFQYYEKEERGRGNFPDRFSARQFPNYSSELNVNALLLGDSALYLCASSWGQGFSGNTIYFGEGSWLTVV.

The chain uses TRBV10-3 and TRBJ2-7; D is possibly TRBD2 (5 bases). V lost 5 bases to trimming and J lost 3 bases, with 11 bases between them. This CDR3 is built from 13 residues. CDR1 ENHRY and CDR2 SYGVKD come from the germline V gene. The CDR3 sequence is CAISFGSDYEQYF. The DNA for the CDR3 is TGTGCCATCAGTTTCGGTAGCGACTACGAGCAGTACTTC.

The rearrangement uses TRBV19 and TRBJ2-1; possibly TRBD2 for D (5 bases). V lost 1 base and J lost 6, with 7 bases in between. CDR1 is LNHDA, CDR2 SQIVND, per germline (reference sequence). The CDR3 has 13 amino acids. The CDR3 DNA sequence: TGTGCCAGTAGTATAGGAGGGCCCAATGAGCAGTTCTTC. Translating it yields CASSIGGPNEQFF.

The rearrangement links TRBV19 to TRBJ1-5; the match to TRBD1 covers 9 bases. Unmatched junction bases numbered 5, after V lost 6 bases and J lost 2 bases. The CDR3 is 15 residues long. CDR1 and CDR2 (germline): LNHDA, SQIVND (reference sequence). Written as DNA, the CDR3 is TGTGCCAGTAGCTTGGGACAGGGAGGCAATCAGCCCCAGCATTTT. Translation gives CASSLGQGGNQPQHF.

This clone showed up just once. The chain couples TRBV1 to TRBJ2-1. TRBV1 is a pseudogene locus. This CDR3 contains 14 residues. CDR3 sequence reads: CTSSLDGWGNEQFF. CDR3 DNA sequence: TGCACCAGCAGCCTCGATGGTTGGGGCAATGAGCAGTTCTTC.

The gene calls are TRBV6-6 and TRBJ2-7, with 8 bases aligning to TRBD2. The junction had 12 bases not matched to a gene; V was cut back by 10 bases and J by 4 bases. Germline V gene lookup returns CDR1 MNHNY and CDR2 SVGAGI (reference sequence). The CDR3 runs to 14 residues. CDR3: CATTETSETYEQYF. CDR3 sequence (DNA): TGTGCCACCACGGAGACTAGCGAGACGTACGAGCAGTACTTC.

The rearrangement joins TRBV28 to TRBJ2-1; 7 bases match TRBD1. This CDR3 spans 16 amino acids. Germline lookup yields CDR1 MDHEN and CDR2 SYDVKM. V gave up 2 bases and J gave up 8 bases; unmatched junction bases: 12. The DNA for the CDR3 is TGTGCCAGCAGTTTAACCGGGACAGCCCCCTCGTATGAGCAGTTCTTC. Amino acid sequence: CASSLTGTAPSYEQFF.

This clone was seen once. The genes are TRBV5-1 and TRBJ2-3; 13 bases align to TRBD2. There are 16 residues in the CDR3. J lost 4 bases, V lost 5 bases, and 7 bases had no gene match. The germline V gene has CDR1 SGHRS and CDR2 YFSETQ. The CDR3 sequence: CASRLGTSGTSDTQYF. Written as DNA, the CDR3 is TGCGCCAGCAGGTTAGGGACTAGCGGGACGTCAGATACGCAGTATTTT.